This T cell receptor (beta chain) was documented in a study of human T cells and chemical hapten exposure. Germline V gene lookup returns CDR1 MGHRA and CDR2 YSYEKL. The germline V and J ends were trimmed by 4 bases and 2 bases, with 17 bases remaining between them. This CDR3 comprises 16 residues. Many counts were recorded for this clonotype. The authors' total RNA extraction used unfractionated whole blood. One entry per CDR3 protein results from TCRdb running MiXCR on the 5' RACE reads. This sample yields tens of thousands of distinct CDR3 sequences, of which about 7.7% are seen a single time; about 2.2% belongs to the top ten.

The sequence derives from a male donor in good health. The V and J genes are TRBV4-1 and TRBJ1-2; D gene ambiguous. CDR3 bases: TGCGCCAGCAGCCCCGGGAAGGGCCCAACGAACTATGGCTACACCTTC. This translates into CASSPGKGPTNYGYTF.